These 24 T cell receptor beta chains originate from one sample sequenced in a study of shared clonotypes between healthy human individuals. Assay: immunoSEQ multiplex PCR; the TCRdb copy retains only in-frame clones and omits some. Of 600,000 to 800,000 clones listed, over 55% are singletons. The sample taken for sequencing was memory CD4+ T cells sorted from blood. Subset here: CD45RA-negative fraction. The receptors come from a woman younger than 45 in good health.

This clone appeared once. This rearrangement joins TRBV5-1 to TRBJ1-2, with D hard to call. Trimming cost V 4 bases and J 8 bases, with 21 bases left between them. CDR3 length equals 15 residues. Germline CDR1 is SGHRS and CDR2 is YFSETQ. The CDR3, as DNA: TGCGCCAGCAGCACCATTCCGGGCACTCAGACGGGCTACACCTTC. Translating it yields CASSTIPGTQTGYTF.

The chain uses TRBV14 and TRBJ2-7; D is uncertain. The CDR3 totals 15 residues. The germline CDR1 and CDR2 sequences are SGHDN and FVKESK. Trimming took 1 base from V and 9 from J, leaving 19 bases between them. CDR3 DNA sequence: TGTGCCAGCAGCCAAGTTTCCTATCCCCGCTCTGGGCAGTACTTC. Its protein product is CASSQVSYPRSGQYF.

This chain connects TRBV7-9 to TRBJ1-1; 8 bases map to TRBD1. This CDR3 region has 16 residues. The V gene end was trimmed by 0 bases and the J gene end by 5 bases; junction bases not matched to a gene: 8. CDR1 is SEHNR and CDR2 is FQNEAQ in the germline V gene (reference sequence). CDR3 residues: CASSLAGGTGGTEAFF. In nucleotides, the CDR3 is TGTGCCAGCAGCTTAGCGGGGGGCACAGGGGGTACTGAAGCTTTCTTT. Full variable domain (missing parts from reference TRBV7-9 and TRBJ1-1): DTGVSQNPRHKITKRGQNVTFRCDPISEHNRLYWYRQTLGQGPEFLTYFQNEAQLEKSRLLSDRFSAERPKGSFSTLEIQRTEQGDSAMYLCASSLAGGTGGTEAFFGQGTRLTVV.

The gene calls are TRBV28 and TRBJ2-1; TRBD2 matches 10 bases. With V trimmed by 5 bases and J by 4 bases, 5 bases remained unmatched. The CDR3 totals 15 residues. Germline CDR1 MDHEN, CDR2 SYDVKM. CDR3 protein: CASSPATSGYNEQFF. In DNA form, the CDR3 reads TGTGCCAGCAGTCCCGCGACTAGCGGGTACAATGAGCAGTTCTTC.

CDR3 loop: CASSLSSGNTIYF. The DNA of the CDR3 is TGTGCCAGCTCCCTGAGCTCTGGAAACACCATATATTTT. This chain connects TRBV6-6 to TRBJ1-3; D ambiguous. CDR1 and CDR2 (germline): MNHNY, SVGAGI (reference sequence). CDR3 length: 13 residues. The V and J ends lost 8 bases and 0 bases respectively, with 8 bases between them.

This clone was found many times. The J gene is TRBJ1-2, the V gene TRBV6-5, with D unclear. Germline V gene data show CDR1 as MNHEY and CDR2 as SVGAGI. CDR3 size: 14 residues. The V and J ends lost 10 bases and 0 bases respectively, with 15 bases between them. CDR3 sequence (DNA): TGTGCCACCTCTACGGGGATAGCTAACTATGGCTACACCTTC. Translated: CATSTGIANYGYTF.

The chain employs TRBV4-2 and TRBJ1-4; D unclear. Trimming stripped 0 bases from V and 6 bases from J, with 11 bases between. The CDR3 loop spans 15 amino acids. Germline V CDR1 and CDR2: LGHNA, YNFKEQ. CDR3 nucleotide sequence: TGTGCCAGCAGCCAAGACCGACGCCTAGATGAAAAACTGTTTTTT. Translation: CASSQDRRLDEKLFF.

The chain employs TRBV28 and TRBJ1-1; 12 nucleotides match TRBD1. The germline V gene has CDR1 MDHEN and CDR2 SYDVKM. With V trimmed by 6 bases and J by 5 bases, 4 bases remained unmatched. The CDR3 totals 14 residues. The CDR3 here is CASRGTGGLTEAFF. The CDR3 nucleotides read TGTGCCAGCAGGGGGACAGGGGGCCTGACTGAAGCTTTCTTT.

This clone was observed many times. The chain combines TRBV7-9 with TRBJ2-5; 11 nucleotides agree with TRBD2. The germline V gene has CDR1 SEHNR and CDR2 FQNEAQ (reference sequence). This CDR3 region has 16 residues. V gave up 4 bases and J gave up 4 bases; unmatched junction bases: 8. DNA of the CDR3: TGTGCCAGCAGCTCCACTAGCGGGAGTGTTGTAGAGACCCAGTACTTC. It translates to CASSSTSGSVVETQYF.

The chain couples TRBV11-2 to TRBJ2-7, with no clear D. This CDR3 comprises 14 residues. Germline-derived CDR1 and CDR2 are SGHAT and FQNNGV. Trimming pared 4 bases from V and 1 base from J, leaving 11 bases between. This CDR3 reads CASSSGSSSYEQYF. The CDR3 DNA is TGTGCCAGCAGCTCAGGTTCCTCATCCTACGAGCAGTACTTC.

The chain carries TRBV12-2 and TRBJ2-3; the table assigns TRBD2, which was not confirmed against the DNA. TRBV12-2 is reported as a pseudogene. The CDR3 extends over 18 amino acids. CDR3 sequence: CASRLVGEAREYPDTQYF. DNA of the CDR3: TGTGCAAGTCGCTTGGTGGGTGAGGCGCGGGAGTATCCAGATACGCAGTATTTT.

The V call is TRBV4-1, the J call TRBJ1-1; D gene ambiguous. The ends were cut back, 5 bases at V and 1 base at J, with 14 bases in the middle. The CDR3 has 15 residues. CDR1 MGHRA and CDR2 YSYEKL come from the germline V gene. CDR3 loop: CASSGKGLRNTEAFF. Written as DNA, the CDR3 is TGCGCCAGCAGCGGTAAGGGTTTAAGGAACACTGAAGCTTTCTTT.

The chain couples TRBV28 to TRBJ2-3, with 10 bases matching TRBD2. The CDR3 is made up of 15 amino acids. The V gene's germline CDR1 is MDHEN and CDR2 SYDVKM. V lost 5 bases, J lost 5 bases, and 7 bases stayed unmatched. DNA of the CDR3: TGTGCCAGCAGTATAACTAGCGGGATGATAGATACGCAGTATTTT. Translation gives CASSITSGMIDTQYF.

The chain joins TRBV7-2 to TRBJ2-1, with 14 bases that match TRBD2. Trimming at V came to 3 bases and at J to 8 bases, leaving 12 bases not matched to a gene. Germline CDR1 SGHTA, CDR2 FQGNSA. The CDR3 runs to 18 residues. The CDR3 DNA reads TGTGCCAGCAGCTTCCCCCTGTCGGGACTAGCGGGAGTCCATGAGCAGTTCTTC. Translation: CASSFPLSGLAGVHEQFF.

A few counts support this clone. The V gene is TRBV2, the J gene TRBJ1-1; 7 bases agree with TRBD1. Germline-derived CDR1 and CDR2 are SNHLY and FYNNEI. V trimming: 7 bases; J trimming: 8 bases; junction bases outside the gene matches: 10. This CDR3 contains 13 residues. The CDR3 DNA follows: TGTGCCAGCAATAAGTTGGGACAGAACGAAGCTTTCTTT. Translation: CASNKLGQNEAFF.

The sample holds a few counts of this clone. The V gene is TRBV19, the J gene TRBJ2-2; D call uncertain. CDR3 length: 13 amino acids. Germline lookup yields CDR1 LNHDA and CDR2 SQIVND (reference sequence). Between the trimmed V and J ends, which lost 3 bases and 5 bases, there was a span of 7 bases. The CDR3 coding sequence is TGTGCCAGTAGTATCGGACGAACCGGGGAGCTGTTTTTT. Translating gives CASSIGRTGELFF.

CDR3 sequence (DNA): TGTGCCTCCTTCCCCCGGGAGGGCTCCTACAATGAGCAGTTCTTC. This encodes CASFPREGSYNEQFF. V usage is TRBV19 and J usage is TRBJ2-1; 8 bases are a match to TRBD2. The V gene's germline CDR1 is LNHDA and CDR2 SQIVND (reference sequence). CDR3 size: 15 residues. Trimming at V came to 11 bases and at J to 0 bases, leaving 9 bases not matched to a gene.

This clone was seen repeatedly, ten times or more. At the DNA level, this CDR3 is encoded by other sequences in the same sample as well. The chain employs TRBV19 and TRBJ1-1; D not certain. Germline loops: CDR1 LNHDA, CDR2 SQIVND (reference sequence). The CDR3 spans 14 residues. V dropped 1 base and J dropped 4 bases, with 10 bases sitting between them. DNA for the CDR3: TGTGCCAGTAGTATAGTCCCCAGGTCCACTGAAGCTTTCTTT. This encodes CASSIVPRSTEAFF.

The genes are TRBV9 and TRBJ1-1; perhaps TRBD1 as D (6 bases). This CDR3 spans 14 amino acids. Germline V gene sequence: CDR1 SGDLS, CDR2 YYNGEE. The germline V and J ends were trimmed by 4 bases and 1 base, with 11 bases remaining between them. The CDR3, as DNA: TGTGCCAGCAGCCAAGAACAGGGGAACACTGAAGCTTTCTTT. Amino acid sequence: CASSQEQGNTEAFF.

This chain connects TRBV19 to TRBJ1-2; the D is unclear. The ends were cut back, 3 bases at V and 1 base at J, with 12 bases in the middle. The CDR3 runs 15 residues. Germline lookup yields CDR1 LNHDA and CDR2 SQIVND (reference sequence). CDR3 amino acids: CASSMAGRSNYGYTF. The CDR3 coding sequence is TGTGCCAGTAGTATGGCCGGCAGGAGTAACTATGGCTACACCTTC.

This clone was seen many times. Other nucleotide sequences in the sample specify the same CDR3. The chain is built from TRBV5-1 and TRBJ2-3; perhaps TRBD1 as D (6 bases). This CDR3 comprises 16 residues. Germline V gives CDR1 SGHRS, CDR2 YFSETQ. The V end lost 4 bases, the J end lost 0 bases, and 15 bases lay between the germline ends. CDR3 residues: CASSTAQGPSTDTQYF. CDR3 sequence (DNA): TGCGCCAGCAGCACCGCACAGGGCCCTAGCACAGATACGCAGTATTTT.

This chain uses TRBV6-1 with TRBJ2-7; 9 nucleotides agree with TRBD1. CDR1 is MNHNS, CDR2 SASEGT, per germline. V shed 7 bases and J 5 bases; nucleotides not matched to a gene: 9. The CDR3 runs to 14 residues. The CDR3 here is CASNKGQGLHEQYF. The CDR3, as DNA: TGTGCCAGCAACAAGGGACAGGGATTACACGAGCAGTACTTC.

This clone has just a few counts. Other DNA sequences within the sample encode an identical CDR3. The chain links TRBV15 to TRBJ1-5; D is possibly TRBD1 (6 bases). V lost 3 bases to trimming and J lost 6 bases, with 9 bases between them. CDR1 is LNHNV, CDR2 YYDKDF, per germline (reference sequence). The CDR3 runs 13 residues. CDR3 region: CATSRNRVQPQHF. Here the CDR3 DNA reads TGTGCCACCAGCAGGAACAGGGTTCAGCCCCAGCATTTT.

A single count supports this clone. This chain joins TRBV11-3 and TRBJ2-1; D is ambiguous. Trimming stripped 1 base from V and 7 bases from J, with 5 bases between. The CDR3 consists of 12 residues. Per germline, CDR1 SGHNT and CDR2 YENEEA. CDR3 residues: CASSLGENEQFF. CDR3 coding DNA: TGTGCCAGCAGCTTAGGTGAGAATGAGCAGTTCTTC.